This T cell receptor (beta chain) was identified in a study of cytomegalovirus exposure and HLA in healthy donors. Assay: immunoSEQ multiplex PCR; the TCRdb copy retains only in-frame clones and omits some. Of over 200,000 clones in the sample, over 75% were seen once. This CDR3 is built from 17 residues. J was trimmed by 2 bases and V by 7 bases; bases with no gene match: 12. Germline loops: CDR1 SGHVS, CDR2 FQNEAQ. This rearrangement joins TRBV7-8 to TRBJ2-2; 8 bases are a match to TRBD1. This receptor was identified in a woman under 30 in good health and CMV-seropositive. Specimen: PBMCs. The CDR3 here is CASTIPSRGPNTGELFF. CDR3 DNA: TGTGCCAGCACCATTCCTTCCAGGGGGCCAAACACCGGGGAGCTGTTTTTT.